This T cell receptor beta chain was captured by sequencing in a study of T cells in tumors after PD-1 blockade. Study background: Prior checkpoint blockade, systemic immunosuppressant use, or anti-cancer therapy within 4 weeks excluded patients.

Trimming removed 6 bases from V and 15 bases from J; junction bases left unmatched: 10. Germline loops: CDR1 KGHSH, CDR2 LQKENI. This CDR3 has 13 amino acids. The method was immunoSEQ multiplex PCR; TCRdb's version includes in-frame clones alone and lacks a portion of them. The sample records 10,000 to 15,000 clones, about 62% being singletons. Site-matched primary tumor biopsies were taken before and after PD-1 blockade. Input was roughly 616 ng to 6,500 ng of genomic DNA from tumor or blood. The V call is TRBV18, the J call TRBJ1-5; 11 bases map to TRBD1. Here the sequenced sample was tumor tissue, taken before anti-PD-1 treatment. The receptor was derived from a human donor with cutaneous squamous cell carcinoma. The CDR3 DNA reads TGTGCCAGCTCCCGGACAGGGGGCGACCGGGCGCATTTT. Its protein is CASSRTGGDRAHF.